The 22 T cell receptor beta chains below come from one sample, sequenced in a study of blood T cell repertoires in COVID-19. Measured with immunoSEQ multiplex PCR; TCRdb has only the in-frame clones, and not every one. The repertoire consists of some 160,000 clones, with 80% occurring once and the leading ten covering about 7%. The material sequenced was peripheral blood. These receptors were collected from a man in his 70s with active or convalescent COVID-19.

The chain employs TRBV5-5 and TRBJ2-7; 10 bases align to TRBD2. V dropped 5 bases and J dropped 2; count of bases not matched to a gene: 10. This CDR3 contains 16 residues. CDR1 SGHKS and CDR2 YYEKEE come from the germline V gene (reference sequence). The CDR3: CASRTGVGLATYEQYF. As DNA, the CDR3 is TGTGCCAGCAGGACGGGGGTGGGACTAGCGACCTACGAGCAGTACTTC.

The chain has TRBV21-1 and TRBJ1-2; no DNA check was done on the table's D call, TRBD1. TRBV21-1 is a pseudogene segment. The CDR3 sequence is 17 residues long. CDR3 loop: CASSKGGDRGRNYGYTF. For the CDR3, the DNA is TGTGCCAGCAGCAAAGGGGGGGACAGGGGGCGAAACTATGGCTACACCTTC.

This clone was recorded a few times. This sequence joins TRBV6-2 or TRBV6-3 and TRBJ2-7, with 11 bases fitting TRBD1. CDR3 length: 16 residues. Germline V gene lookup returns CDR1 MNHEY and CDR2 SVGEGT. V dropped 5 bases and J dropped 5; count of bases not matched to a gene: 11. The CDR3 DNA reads TGTGCCAGCAGTCGGGGACCGGGACAGGGGGGCAACGAGCAGTACTTC. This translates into CASSRGPGQGGNEQYF.

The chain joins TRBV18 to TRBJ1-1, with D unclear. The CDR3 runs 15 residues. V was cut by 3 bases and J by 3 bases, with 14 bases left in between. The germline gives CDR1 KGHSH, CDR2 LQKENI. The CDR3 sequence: CASSPGREIDTEAFF. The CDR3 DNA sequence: TGTGCCAGCTCACCTGGGAGGGAAATCGACACTGAAGCTTTCTTT.

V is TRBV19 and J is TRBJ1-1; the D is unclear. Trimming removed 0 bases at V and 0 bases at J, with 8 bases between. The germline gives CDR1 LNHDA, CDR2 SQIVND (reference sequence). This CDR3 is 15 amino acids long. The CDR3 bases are TGTGCCAGTAGTATAGACGCAGACTTGAACACTGAAGCTTTCTTT. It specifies CASSIDADLNTEAFF.

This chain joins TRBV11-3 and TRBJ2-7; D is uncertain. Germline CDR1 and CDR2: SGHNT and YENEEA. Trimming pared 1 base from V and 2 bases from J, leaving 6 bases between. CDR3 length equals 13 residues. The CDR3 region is CASSLAPTYEQYF. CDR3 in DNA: TGTGCCAGCAGCTTAGCCCCTACCTACGAGCAGTACTTC.

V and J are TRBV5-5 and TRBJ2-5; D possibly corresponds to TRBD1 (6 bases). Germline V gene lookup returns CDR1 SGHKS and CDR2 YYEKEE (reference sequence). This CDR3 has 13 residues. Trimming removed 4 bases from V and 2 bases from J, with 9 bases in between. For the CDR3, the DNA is TGTGCCAGCAGCCGGACAGATCAAGAGACCCAGTACTTC. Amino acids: CASSRTDQETQYF.

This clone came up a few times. The CDR3 protein is CASKGQGALTEAFF. The CDR3 DNA reads TGTGCCAGCAAAGGGCAGGGGGCTTTAACTGAAGCTTTCTTT. The chain joins TRBV2 to TRBJ1-1, with 8 bases identical to TRBD1. This CDR3 has 14 residues. V trimming: 7 bases; J trimming: 5 bases; junction bases outside the gene matches: 9. Germline assignment: CDR1 SNHLY and CDR2 FYNNEI.

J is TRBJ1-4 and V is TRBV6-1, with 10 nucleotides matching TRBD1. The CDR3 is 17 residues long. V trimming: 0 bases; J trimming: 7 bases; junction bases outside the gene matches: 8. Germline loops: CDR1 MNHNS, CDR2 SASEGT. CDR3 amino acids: CASSEAKRTGGSEKLFF. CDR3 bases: TGTGCCAGCAGTGAAGCGAAAAGGACAGGGGGAAGTGAAAAACTGTTTTTT.

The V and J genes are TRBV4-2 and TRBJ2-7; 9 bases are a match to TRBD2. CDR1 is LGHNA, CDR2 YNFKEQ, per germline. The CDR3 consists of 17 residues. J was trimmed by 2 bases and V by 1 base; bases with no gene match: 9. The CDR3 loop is CASSQVTSGRGTYEQYF. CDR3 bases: TGTGCCAGCAGCCAAGTGACTAGCGGCCGGGGCACCTACGAGCAGTACTTC.

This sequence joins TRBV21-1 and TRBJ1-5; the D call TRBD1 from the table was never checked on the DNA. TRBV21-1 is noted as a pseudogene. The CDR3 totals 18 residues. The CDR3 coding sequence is TGTGCCAGCAGCCCCCGGCCAGGGAATTTCACGGGCAATCAGCCCCAGCATTTT. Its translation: CASSPRPGNFTGNQPQHF.

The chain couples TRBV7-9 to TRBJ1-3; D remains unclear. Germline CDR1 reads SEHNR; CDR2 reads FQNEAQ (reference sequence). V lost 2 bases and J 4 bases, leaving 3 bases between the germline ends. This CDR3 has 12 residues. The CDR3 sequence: CASSLSGNTIYF. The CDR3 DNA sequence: TGTGCCAGCAGCTTATCGGGAAACACCATATATTTT.

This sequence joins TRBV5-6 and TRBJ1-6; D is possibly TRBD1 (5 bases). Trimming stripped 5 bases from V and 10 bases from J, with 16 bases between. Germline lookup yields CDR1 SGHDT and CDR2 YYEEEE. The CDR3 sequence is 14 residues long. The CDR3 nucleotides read TGTGCCAGCAGACCCCGGGGGTTGGGGTCACCCCTCCACTTT. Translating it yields CASRPRGLGSPLHF.

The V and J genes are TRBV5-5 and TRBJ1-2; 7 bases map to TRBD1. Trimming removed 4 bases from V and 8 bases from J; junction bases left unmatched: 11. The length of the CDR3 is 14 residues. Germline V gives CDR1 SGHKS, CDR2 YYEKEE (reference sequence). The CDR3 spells CASSLGTALVGYTF. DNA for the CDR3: TGTGCCAGCAGCCTGGGGACAGCTTTAGTGGGCTACACCTTC.

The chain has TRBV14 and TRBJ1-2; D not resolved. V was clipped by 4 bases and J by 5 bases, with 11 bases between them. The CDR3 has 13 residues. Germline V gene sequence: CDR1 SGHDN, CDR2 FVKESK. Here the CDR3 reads CASSRGQRYGYTF. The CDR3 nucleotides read TGTGCCAGCAGCCGCGGCCAGCGTTATGGCTACACCTTC.

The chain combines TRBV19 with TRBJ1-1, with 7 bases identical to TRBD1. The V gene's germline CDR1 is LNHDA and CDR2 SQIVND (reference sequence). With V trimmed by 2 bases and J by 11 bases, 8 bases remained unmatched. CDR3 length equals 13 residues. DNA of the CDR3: TGTGCCAGTAGTATAAAAGGGGGCCGCTGGGCTTTCTTT. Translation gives CASSIKGGRWAFF.

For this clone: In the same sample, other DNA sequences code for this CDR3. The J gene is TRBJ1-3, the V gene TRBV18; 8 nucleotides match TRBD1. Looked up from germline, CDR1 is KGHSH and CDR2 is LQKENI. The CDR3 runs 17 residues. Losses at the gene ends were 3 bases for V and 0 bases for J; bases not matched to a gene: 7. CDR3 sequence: CASSPPTGAISGNTIYF. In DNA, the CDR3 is TGTGCCAGCTCACCCCCGACAGGGGCGATCTCTGGAAACACCATATATTTT. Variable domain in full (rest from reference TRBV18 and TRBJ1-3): NAGVMQNPRHLVRRRGQEARLRCSPMKGHSHVYWYRQLPEEGLKFMVYLQKENIIDESGMPKERFSAEFPKEGPSILRIQQVVRGDSAAYFCASSPPTGAISGNTIYFGEGSWLTVV.

The CDR3 sequence: CASGRDVGGYTF. The CDR3 DNA sequence: TGTGCCAGCGGGCGGGACGTGGGAGGCTACACCTTC. The rearrangement uses TRBV7-9 and TRBJ1-2; D possibly corresponds to TRBD1 (5 bases). This CDR3 is built from 12 residues. Deletions cut 8 bases from V and 8 bases from J, with 15 bases between. Germline CDR1 is SEHNR and CDR2 is FQNEAQ (reference sequence).

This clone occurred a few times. The CDR3 protein is CAISERDRGNQPQHF. The CDR3 nucleotides read TGTGCCATCAGTGAGAGGGACAGGGGCAATCAGCCCCAGCATTTT. The chain couples TRBV10-3 to TRBJ1-5, with TRBD1 identical over 9 bases. CDR1 ENHRY and CDR2 SYGVKD come from the germline V gene. The CDR3 runs 15 residues. The junction had 1 base not matched to a gene; V was cut back by 2 bases and J by 2 bases.

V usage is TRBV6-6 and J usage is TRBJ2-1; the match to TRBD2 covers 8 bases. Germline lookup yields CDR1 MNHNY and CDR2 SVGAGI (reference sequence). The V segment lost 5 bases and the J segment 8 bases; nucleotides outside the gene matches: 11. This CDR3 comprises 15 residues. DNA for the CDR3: TGTGCCAGCAGTCTAGCGGGTAGAACAGTCCATGAGCAGTTCTTC. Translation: CASSLAGRTVHEQFF.

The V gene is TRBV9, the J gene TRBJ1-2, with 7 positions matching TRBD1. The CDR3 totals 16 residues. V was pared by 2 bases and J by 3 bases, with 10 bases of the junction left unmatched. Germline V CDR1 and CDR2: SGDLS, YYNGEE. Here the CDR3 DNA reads TGTGCCAGCAGCGTGGTCCTAGGGGGGACAGACTATGGCTACACCTTC. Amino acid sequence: CASSVVLGGTDYGYTF.

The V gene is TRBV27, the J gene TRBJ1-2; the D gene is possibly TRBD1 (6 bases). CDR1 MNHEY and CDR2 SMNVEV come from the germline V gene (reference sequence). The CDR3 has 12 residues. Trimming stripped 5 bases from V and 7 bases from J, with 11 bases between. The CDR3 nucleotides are TGTGCCAGCAGTCAACAGGGTGGTGGCTACACCTTC. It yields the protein CASSQQGGGYTF.